The 18 T cell receptor beta chains listed next were all sequenced from one sample in a study of T cells in Graves' hyperthyroidism and ophthalmopathy. RNA transcripts gave rise to amplified TCR beta CDR3 regions. A first-round RT-PCR of the TCR CDR3 used the HTBI primer set. Each CDR3 protein gets one entry after TCRdb re-called the multiplex PCR reads with MiXCR. The table includes around 600,000 distinct CDR3 sequences, 13% to 15% detected once. Sequencing was carried out using blood. The source is a woman between 18 and 29 years old with Graves' ophthalmopathy.

This clonotype was picked up many times. The chain employs TRBV14 and TRBJ1-1; D unresolved. Trimming took 4 bases from V and 8 from J, leaving 14 bases between them. This CDR3 is 13 amino acids long. CDR1 is SGHDN and CDR2 is FVKESK in the germline V gene. CDR3 bases: TGTGCCAGCAGCCGAATGTTAGAAGGGGAAGCTTTCTTT. This translates into CASSRMLEGEAFF.

This clonotype appeared many times. The chain links TRBV20-1 to TRBJ2-7, with 11 bases identical to TRBD2. This CDR3 contains 15 residues. Trimming at V came to 5 bases and at J to 0 bases, leaving 6 bases not matched to a gene. Germline V CDR1 and CDR2: DFQATT, SNEGSKA (reference sequence). CDR3: CSAPMGTSGSYEQYF. Here the CDR3 DNA reads TGCAGTGCTCCCATGGGGACTAGCGGCTCCTACGAGCAGTACTTC.

Ten or more counts support this clonotype. The chain recombines TRBV27 with TRBJ2-1; 10 bases are a match to TRBD1. V gave up 5 bases and J gave up 7 bases; unmatched junction bases: 14. Germline V gene sequence: CDR1 MNHEY, CDR2 SMNVEV (reference sequence). The CDR3 is 17 residues long. The DNA for the CDR3 is TGTGCCAGCAGTCCGGGGACCGGGACAGGGGCCCTAAATGAGCAGTTCTTC. Translated: CASSPGTGTGALNEQFF.

There are many counts of this clonotype. This sequence joins TRBV2 and TRBJ1-2; D call uncertain. The germline V gene has CDR1 SNHLY and CDR2 FYNNEI. This CDR3 has 14 amino acids. Trimming removed 6 bases at V and 4 bases at J, with 15 bases between. The CDR3 protein is CASRVISVIYGYTF. CDR3 DNA: TGTGCCAGCAGAGTAATTAGTGTTATCTATGGCTACACCTTC.

In DNA, the CDR3 is TGTGCCAGCAGCTACGGGACAGGGGTACGCGAGCAGTACTTC. This gives the protein CASSYGTGVREQYF. J is TRBJ2-7 and V is TRBV5-6; 10 bases map to TRBD1. V was clipped by 3 bases and J by 6 bases; unmatched bases: 6. In germline, CDR1 is SGHDT, CDR2 YYEEEE. CDR3 length equals 14 residues.

This clonotype was observed at least ten times. This chain connects TRBV6-2 or TRBV6-3 to TRBJ2-3, with a weak D call TRBD1 (6 bases). The ends were cut back, 2 bases at V and 2 bases at J, with 14 bases in the middle. The germline V gene has CDR1 MNHEY and CDR2 SVGEGT. The length of the CDR3 is 16 residues. The CDR3 is CASSYPTGPSTDTQYF. CDR3 nucleotides: TGTGCCAGCAGTTACCCCACAGGGCCATCCACAGATACGCAGTATTTT.

This clonotype was seen repeatedly, ten times or more. This chain links TRBV11-2 with TRBJ2-7, with D tentatively TRBD2 (7 bases). CDR1 is SGHAT, CDR2 FQNNGV, per germline. The CDR3 is 13 amino acids. V lost 6 bases and J 6 bases, leaving 15 bases between the germline ends. In DNA form, the CDR3 reads TGTGCCAGCAGGCATCGGGGGGCGTTCGAGCAGTACTTC. It translates to CASRHRGAFEQYF.

This clonotype was detected many times. This chain joins TRBV6-1 and TRBJ2-3, with 7 bases that match TRBD2. The CDR3 has 15 amino acids. The V segment lost 5 bases and the J segment 0 bases; nucleotides outside the gene matches: 5. Germline V gene data show CDR1 as MNHNS and CDR2 as SASEGT. The CDR3 bases are TGTGCCAGCAGTCATAGCGGGCCTAGCACAGATACGCAGTATTTT. Translating gives CASSHSGPSTDTQYF.

V and J are TRBV20-1 and TRBJ2-1, with TRBD2 matching over 7 bases. Germline lookup yields CDR1 DFQATT and CDR2 SNEGSKA (reference sequence). Trimming removed 2 bases from V and 6 bases from J; junction bases left unmatched: 13. The CDR3 consists of 16 residues. Written as DNA, the CDR3 is TGCAGTGCTAGACCCCGACTCATGACTAGCAGCAATGAGCAGTTCTTC. It encodes CSARPRLMTSSNEQFF.

This clonotype was detected ten times or more. The genes are TRBV28 and TRBJ1-2; tentative D call: TRBD1 (6 bases). CDR3 size: 14 residues. Germline CDR1 and CDR2: MDHEN and SYDVKM. Between the trimmed V and J ends, which lost 8 bases and 2 bases, there was a span of 15 bases. The CDR3 protein is CASSNQGTNYGYTF. The CDR3 DNA is TGTGCCAGCTCTAACCAGGGGACGAACTATGGCTACACCTTC.

Only a few counts were recorded for this clonotype. This sequence joins TRBV20-1 and TRBJ2-3; TRBD1 might be the D (5 bases). There are 14 residues in the CDR3. Trimming shortened V by 0 bases and J by 3 bases, and 10 bases separated the two germline ends. Germline V CDR1 and CDR2: DFQATT, SNEGSKA (reference sequence). CDR3 sequence (DNA): TGCAGTGCTAGAGATCGGACACTGACAGATACGCAGTATTTT. Its translation: CSARDRTLTDTQYF.

CDR3 DNA: TGTGCCAGCAGCCCACCGACAGGTGGGAACTCTAGGGGGTCCCAGCATTTT. Its protein is CASSPPTGGNSRGSQHF. The rearrangement links TRBV7-2 to TRBJ1-5, with D perhaps matching TRBD1 (6 bases). The V and J ends lost 5 bases and 11 bases respectively, with 28 bases between them. CDR1 SGHTA and CDR2 FQGNSA come from the germline V gene. The CDR3 runs 17 residues.

In regard to this clonotype: A much larger clone is a single base away; this may be a read error. The chain joins TRBV10-3 to TRBJ1-1; unclear D gene. The CDR3 totals 13 residues. Germline CDR1 is ENHRY and CDR2 is SYGVKD. The CDR3 DNA is TGTGCCGTCAGTGTGGTAATGAACACTGAAGCTTTCTTT. Encoded protein: CAVSVVMNTEAFF.

There are many counts of this clonotype. The CDR3 reads CASRTGTHQPQHF. For the CDR3, the DNA is TGTGCCAGCAGGACAGGGACCCATCAGCCCCAGCATTTT. The genes are TRBV12-3 or TRBV12-4 and TRBJ1-5; TRBD1 agrees at 7 bases. The CDR3 has 13 amino acids. V trimming: 6 bases; J trimming: 5 bases; junction bases outside the gene matches: 4.

The CDR3 bases are TGTGCCAGCAGCAAAGCGGGAGGGCCATACAATGAGCAGTTCTTC. Translated: CASSKAGGPYNEQFF. The gene calls are TRBV7-6 and TRBJ2-1; 10 bases match TRBD2. Germline CDR1 reads SGHVS; CDR2 reads FNYEAQ. The CDR3 consists of 15 residues. The V and J ends lost 5 bases and 4 bases, in that order; junction bases with no gene match: 5.

This clonotype was observed many times. This rearrangement joins TRBV7-9 to TRBJ2-1; the D is unclear. CDR1 and CDR2 (germline): SEHNR, FQNEAQ (reference sequence). The CDR3 contains 13 residues. The V gene lost 5 bases and the J gene lost 2 bases, with 7 bases spanning the gap. The chain's CDR3 is CASSRTPYNEQFF. The CDR3 nucleotides read TGTGCCAGCAGCAGAACCCCCTACAATGAGCAGTTCTTC. The full variable domain, completed using reference TRBV7-9 and TRBJ2-1, is DTGVSQNPRHKITKRGQNVTFRCDPISEHNRLYWYRQTLGQGPEFLTYFQNEAQLEKSRLLSDRFSAERPKGSFSTLEIQRTEQGDSAMYLCASSRTPYNEQFFGPGTRLTVL.

This clonotype was seen at least ten times. The chain couples TRBV7-2 to TRBJ2-3; tentative D call: TRBD2 (6 bases). The CDR3 loop spans 15 amino acids. Trimming removed 1 base from V and 4 bases from J, with 12 bases in between. CDR1 SGHTA and CDR2 FQGNSA come from the germline V gene. The CDR3 DNA sequence: TGTGCCAGCAGCTTAGAGCGGGTTACTGCAGATACGCAGTATTTT. Its translation is CASSLERVTADTQYF.

This clonotype has at least ten counts. This chain connects TRBV9 to TRBJ2-3, with 9 nucleotides matching TRBD1. V lost 4 bases, J lost 6 bases, and 12 bases stayed unmatched. Germline assignment: CDR1 SGDLS and CDR2 YYNGEE. The CDR3 is made up of 16 amino acids. The CDR3 sequence: CASSPVPGQGLDTQYF. CDR3 DNA sequence: TGTGCCAGCAGCCCCGTACCGGGACAGGGCCTGGATACGCAGTATTTT.